The 15 T cell receptor beta chains below come from one sample, sequenced in a study of T-cell memory formation after mild COVID-19. TCRdb re-analysed the 5' RACE reads in MiXCR, keeping a single row per CDR3 protein. The data contain approximately 400,000 distinct CDR3 sequences, more than 15% of them seen just once; the ten biggest clones take up under 25%. Sequencing used PBMCs or a T cell subset sorted from them (not recorded which). The receptors shown here come from a man between 18 and 35 years old who had mild COVID-19 (a few samples of this study predate the infection). Cell type and time point are not known.

This clonotype has a handful of counts. In nucleotides, the CDR3 is TGTGCCAGTAGTCTTGCCACAGGGGATCCCTACGAGCAGTACTTC. Amino acids: CASSLATGDPYEQYF. The rearrangement uses TRBV19 and TRBJ2-7; TRBD1 matches 7 bases. The V and J ends lost 5 bases and 2 bases, in that order; junction bases with no gene match: 9. CDR1 and CDR2 (germline): LNHDA, SQIVND (reference sequence). The CDR3 runs 15 residues. The complete variable domain, with remaining parts taken from reference TRBV19 and TRBJ2-7, reads DGGITQSPKYLFRKEGQNVTLSCEQNLNHDAMYWYRQDPGQGLRLIYYSQIVNDFQKGDIAEGYSVSREKKESFPLTVTSAQKNPTAFYLCASSLATGDPYEQYFGPGTRLTVT.

In its sample, this clonotype was seen many times. This chain uses TRBV5-1 with TRBJ2-1; 15 positions agree with TRBD2. The germline V gene encodes CDR1 SGHRS and CDR2 YFSETQ. This CDR3 contains 17 residues. V was pared by 4 bases and J by 10 bases, with 12 bases of the junction left unmatched. The CDR3 region is CASSPGLAGGPSREQFF. CDR3 DNA sequence: TGCGCCAGCAGCCCGGGACTAGCGGGGGGCCCCTCGCGGGAGCAGTTCTTC.

The chain has TRBV5-1 and TRBJ1-1; no definite D call. The CDR3 is 12 residues long. Germline V lookup: CDR1 SGHRS, CDR2 YFSETQ. V lost 10 bases, J lost 8 bases, and 18 bases lay in between. The chain's CDR3 is CASARVDSEAFF. In DNA form, the CDR3 reads TGCGCCTCGGCGAGGGTCGATTCCGAAGCTTTCTTT.

This clonotype has just a few counts. J is TRBJ2-3 and V is TRBV15, with D perhaps matching TRBD2 (7 bases). The CDR3 consists of 17 residues. The V and J ends lost 0 bases and 2 bases respectively, with 15 bases between them. Germline V lookup: CDR1 LNHNV, CDR2 YYDKDF (reference sequence). The CDR3 DNA follows: TGTGCCACCAGCAGAGATCCGGCGGGGGCCTACACAGATACGCAGTATTTT. Translated: CATSRDPAGAYTDTQYF.

The chain is built from TRBV9 and TRBJ1-1; no definite D call. There are 16 residues in the CDR3. Trimming removed 3 bases from V and 1 base from J, with 16 bases in between. Germline CDR1 SGDLS, CDR2 YYNGEE. The CDR3 reads CASSALAQMKNTEAFF. The CDR3 DNA is TGTGCCAGCAGCGCCCTAGCCCAAATGAAGAACACTGAAGCTTTCTTT.

This clonotype occurred a few times. This chain uses TRBV12-3 or TRBV12-4 with TRBJ1-2; no firm D call. This CDR3 contains 17 residues. Trimming left V 6 bases short and J 0 bases short, with 20 bases between. CDR3 DNA: TGTGCCAGCAGCTCCCCCCGAGGGCACCAAGCTAACTATGGCTACACCTTC. Its protein product is CASSSPRGHQANYGYTF.

The J gene is TRBJ2-1, the V gene TRBV4-1; the D gene could be TRBD1 or TRBD2 (5 bases each). The germline V and J ends were trimmed by 3 bases and 5 bases, with 17 bases remaining between them. The germline V gene encodes CDR1 MGHRA and CDR2 YSYEKL. CDR3 length equals 16 residues. This CDR3 is CASSQRVGTSHNEQFF. The CDR3 DNA reads TGCGCCAGCAGCCAGAGGGTCGGGACGTCCCACAATGAGCAGTTCTTC.

This clonotype showed up just a few times. This sequence joins TRBV28 and TRBJ2-5; D might be TRBD2 (6 bases). V lost 6 bases to trimming and J lost 7 bases, with 21 bases between them. Per germline, CDR1 MDHEN and CDR2 SYDVKM. The CDR3 runs 15 residues. DNA for the CDR3: TGTGCCAGCAGCGCAATACCGGGAGCCAAGGGGACCCAGTACTTC. It yields the protein CASSAIPGAKGTQYF.

This chain uses TRBV20-1 with TRBJ1-2; D is possibly TRBD1 (6 bases). Trimming took 5 bases from V and 3 from J, leaving 16 bases between them. Germline values: CDR1 DFQATT, CDR2 SNEGSKA (reference sequence). The CDR3 sequence is 14 residues long. This chain's CDR3 is CSAEDSLTHYGYTF. For the CDR3, the DNA is TGCAGTGCTGAGGACAGTTTAACCCACTATGGCTACACCTTC.

This clonotype was recorded at least ten times. The chain recombines TRBV13 with TRBJ1-2, with a weak D call TRBD1 (5 bases). V lost 5 bases and J lost 7, with 23 bases in between. This CDR3 is built from 16 residues. Germline CDR1 and CDR2: PRHDT and FYEKMQ (reference sequence). The CDR3 DNA follows: TGTGCCAGCAGCCGGGGCAGGGCCGCCCTCGATCGTGGCTACACCTTC. Its protein product is CASSRGRAALDRGYTF.

The chain carries TRBV27 and TRBJ1-1; 8 nucleotides align to TRBD1. Germline CDR1 and CDR2: MNHEY and SMNVEV (reference sequence). V lost 5 bases to trimming and J lost 1 base; unmatched junction nucleotides: 6. There are 15 residues in the CDR3. The CDR3: CASSPLTGANTEAFF. The CDR3 DNA reads TGTGCCAGCAGTCCCCTGACAGGGGCGAACACTGAAGCTTTCTTT.

The rearrangement links TRBV6-2 or TRBV6-3 to TRBJ2-5; D is unclear. V was trimmed by 6 bases and J by 1 base, leaving 9 bases between them. CDR3 length: 13 amino acids. The germline V gene encodes CDR1 MNHEY and CDR2 SVGEGT. CDR3 sequence: CASRPDAQETQYF. In DNA form, the CDR3 reads TGTGCCAGCAGACCGGACGCCCAAGAGACCCAGTACTTC.

This clonotype has ten or more counts. J is TRBJ2-2 and V is TRBV9; TRBD2 might be the D (5 bases). CDR1 and CDR2 from the germline V gene are SGDLS and YYNGEE. V was trimmed by 4 bases and J by 5 bases, leaving 12 bases between them. This CDR3 has 14 amino acids. The DNA of the CDR3 is TGTGCCAGCAGCTTTCGGGGTCTTACCGGGGAGCTGTTTTTT. Its translation: CASSFRGLTGELFF.

This chain uses TRBV7-9 with TRBJ1-4; no definite D call. Trimming stripped 6 bases from V and 2 bases from J, with 4 bases between. Germline CDR1 and CDR2: SEHNR and FQNEAQ (reference sequence). The CDR3 contains 12 residues. CDR3 DNA sequence: TGTGCCAGCAGTTTGACTAATGAAAAACTGTTTTTT. Translation gives CASSLTNEKLFF. The whole variable domain, filled in from reference TRBV7-9 and TRBJ1-4, reads DTGVSQNPRHKITKRGQNVTFRCDPISEHNRLYWYRQTLGQGPEFLTYFQNEAQLEKSRLLSDRFSAERPKGSFSTLEIQRTEQGDSAMYLCASSLTNEKLFFGSGTQLSVL.

This clonotype occurred a few times. The J gene is TRBJ2-3, the V gene TRBV5-1, with D unclear. The germline V and J ends were trimmed by 0 bases and 5 bases, with 10 bases remaining between them. The CDR3 is made up of 14 amino acids. Germline CDR1 SGHRS, CDR2 YFSETQ. CDR3 sequence reads: CASSLAAVIDTQYF. CDR3 bases: TGCGCCAGCAGCTTGGCCGCAGTAATAGATACGCAGTATTTT.